This T cell receptor (beta chain) was sequenced for a study of T cells in women clearing cervical HPV infection. Study as a whole: Women with histologically confirmed HPV16-related CIN3 or worse, 2 with invasive cancer, served as cases. The study's findings and limits: Controls had more TRBV6-7 (about 0.16%) than cases (about 0.11%).

Remarks on this clone: Its antigen is not identified. The read halts 3 residues ahead of the CDR3 end, with the missing end drawn from the germline J gene.

This CDR3 is 11 amino acids long. Germline lookup yields CDR1 DFQATT and CDR2 SNEGSKA (reference sequence). Profiling relied on immunoSEQ multiplex PCR, and the TCRdb table lists in-frame clones only, not all of them. With fewer than 30,000 clones in the sample, the ten largest clones hold roughly 5.9%. V is TRBV20-1 and J is TRBJ1-1; TRBD1 is a possible D gene (6 bases). The sample comprised blood buffy coat. The receptor's source is a woman aged 18 to 75 with a cervical HPV16 infection that either progressed to CIN3+ or cleared (not recorded which). The CDR3: CSPRGGRRAFF. The sequenced part of the CDR3 DNA is TGCAGTCCCCGGGGGGGGCGGAGG.